The rows below give T cell receptor beta chains drawn from one sample of a study of T cells in narcolepsy. Clones were read by immunoSEQ multiplex PCR, and TCRdb kept only the in-frame ones, dropping some. The profile shows about 32,000 clones, around 79% of them singletons. Sequenced input: memory (CD45RA-) CD4+ T cells from blood. These receptors were taken from a human donor in good health. Both conserved end residues are part of each CDR3. Fields, in order: D gene, V gene, clone size, J gene, CDR3 DNA, CDR3 protein. The D gene is left open where the match is weak. Clone sizes are given selectively: once, few, many, or a class where the clone is expanded.

D: NA
V: TRBV20-1
size: NA
J: TRBJ2-7
DNA: TGCAGTGGGTTAGCGGACTACGAGCAGTACTTC
CDR3: CSGLADYEQYF

D: TRBD1
V: TRBV25-1
size: NA
J: TRBJ1-2
DNA: TGTGCCAGCAGTCCCCCAGAGGACAGGGTGACCTATGGCTACACCTTC
CDR3: CASSPPEDRVTYGYTF

D: NA
V: TRBV19
size: NA
J: TRBJ2-7
DNA: TGTGCCAGTAGTACGGGACTTCCCGGGGACGAGCAGTACTTC
CDR3: CASSTGLPGDEQYF

D: NA
V: TRBV19
size: NA
J: TRBJ1-3
DNA: TGTGCCAGTAGTAATACGGGAAGTGACAGCGGAAACACCATATATTTT
CDR3: CASSNTGSDSGNTIYF

D: NA
V: TRBV29-1
size: NA
J: TRBJ1-1
DNA: TGCAGCGTTGCCAGGGACACTGAAGCTTTCTTT
CDR3: CSVARDTEAFF

D: NA
V: TRBV6-5
size: NA
J: TRBJ1-3
DNA: TGTGCCAGCCGGGGCTCTGGAAACACCATATATTTT
CDR3: CASRGSGNTIYF

D: NA
V: TRBV19
size: NA
J: TRBJ1-1
DNA: TGTGCCAGTAGTATAATCCCCTACCGGAACACTGAAGCTTTCTTT
CDR3: CASSIIPYRNTEAFF

D: TRBD1
V: TRBV27
size: NA
J: TRBJ2-5
DNA: TGTGCCAGCAGTTTATACACAGGGGGCGCAAAGCGGGTAAAGACCCAGTACTTC
CDR3: CASSLYTGGAKRVKTQYF

D: NA
V: TRBV7-9
size: NA
J: TRBJ1-1
DNA: TGTGCCAGCAGCTTATTCGTTTTTTACAATACAGCGATGAACACTGAAGCTTTCTTT
CDR3: CASSLFVFYNTAMNTEAFF

D: NA
V: TRBV6-1
size: NA
J: TRBJ1-1
DNA: TGTGCCAGCGCCTTAGTGAACGCTGAAGCTTTCTTT
CDR3: CASALVNAEAFF

D: TRBD1
V: TRBV5-4
size: NA
J: TRBJ1-2
DNA: TGTGCCAGCAGCTTGGGGGTAGGACAGGGCCTCTATGGCTACACCTTC
CDR3: CASSLGVGQGLYGYTF

D: NA
V: TRBV4-2
size: once
J: TRBJ2-7
DNA: TGTGCCAGCAGCCAAGATACAAGCTCCTACGAGCAGTACTTC
CDR3: CASSQDTSSYEQYF

D: NA
V: TRBV5-1
size: NA
J: TRBJ2-3
DNA: TGCGCCAGCAGCTTGGTGGGGGACCGCACAGATACGCAGTATTTT
CDR3: CASSLVGDRTDTQYF

D: NA
V: TRBV11-2
size: NA
J: TRBJ2-7
DNA: TGTGCCAGCAGCCGAGGGGAATCCTACGAGCAGTACTTC
CDR3: CASSRGESYEQYF

D: NA
V: TRBV30
size: once
J: TRBJ2-2
DNA: TGTGCCTGGAGTAGGTCGTCCGGGGAGCTGTTTTTT
CDR3: CAWSRSSGELFF

D: NA
V: TRBV6-5
size: few
J: TRBJ2-7
DNA: TGTGCCAGCAGTTACTCGGGGTACGAGTACTTC
CDR3: CASSYSGYEYF

D: NA
V: TRBV19
size: NA
J: TRBJ1-5
DNA: TGTGCCAGTAGCACACAGGGTCATCAGCCCCAGCATTTT
CDR3: CASSTQGHQPQHF

D: TRBD2
V: TRBV7-9
size: NA
J: TRBJ2-1
DNA: TGTGCCAGCAGCCCCCGGGTAGCGGGGACCATAAGCTCCTACAATGAGCAGTTCTTC
CDR3: CASSPRVAGTISSYNEQFF

D: NA
V: TRBV30
size: NA
J: TRBJ2-3
DNA: TGTGCCTGGAGTGCAAAAACTAGTTCCGCAGATACGCAGTATTTT
CDR3: CAWSAKTSSADTQYF

D: TRBD2
V: TRBV2
size: NA
J: TRBJ2-5
DNA: TGTGCCAGTTCCCCAGGGAGTCGGGGGGAAGAGACCCAGTACTTC
CDR3: CASSPGSRGEETQYF

D: TRBD2
V: TRBV5-1
size: NA
J: TRBJ2-3
DNA: TGCGCCAGCAGACTAGCGGGGGCAGATACGCAGTATTTT
CDR3: CASRLAGADTQYF

D: NA
V: TRBV30
size: NA
J: TRBJ1-5
DNA: TGTGCCTGGAGTAGGTCAGAAAATCAGCCCCAGCATTTT
CDR3: CAWSRSENQPQHF

D: NA
V: TRBV5-8
size: NA
J: TRBJ1-5
DNA: TGTGCCAGCAGCTCGCTACCGGGGACGTACAATCAGCCCCAGCATTTT
CDR3: CASSSLPGTYNQPQHF

D: TRBD1
V: TRBV6-5
size: once
J: TRBJ1-2
DNA: TGTGCCATAAGGACAGGGGAGAGGAGTGGCTACACCTTC
CDR3: CAIRTGERSGYTF

D: NA
V: TRBV2
size: NA
J: TRBJ2-4
DNA: TGTGCCAGCATGGCGGCCCCCCTCCGAGACATTCAGTACTTC
CDR3: CASMAAPLRDIQYF

D: TRBD1
V: TRBV4-2
size: NA
J: TRBJ2-1
DNA: TGTGCCAGCAGCCAAGGAGCAGGGGGTTTAAATGAGCAGTTCTTC
CDR3: CASSQGAGGLNEQFF

D: TRBD1
V: TRBV19
size: NA
J: TRBJ1-6
DNA: TGTGCCAGTGGATGGGGACAGTCTAATTCACCCCTCCACTTT
CDR3: CASGWGQSNSPLHF

D: NA
V: TRBV30
size: NA
J: TRBJ2-1
DNA: TGTGCCTGGAGCTTAGCGAGGGCCACCGGTGAGCAGTTCTTC
CDR3: CAWSLARATGEQFF

D: TRBD2
V: TRBV19
size: once
J: TRBJ2-3
DNA: TGTGCCAGTAGTCCGAGGGCTAGCGGGAGACGTGGCACAGATACGCAGTATTTT
CDR3: CASSPRASGRRGTDTQYF

D: NA
V: TRBV19
size: NA
J: TRBJ1-3
DNA: TGTGCCAGTAGTCCTGTTGGAAACACCATATATTTT
CDR3: CASSPVGNTIYF

D: NA
V: TRBV10-2
size: NA
J: TRBJ2-7
DNA: TGCGCCAGCAGTGAGTCGACAGGATTGGGCTCCTACGAGCAGTACTTC
CDR3: CASSESTGLGSYEQYF

D: NA
V: TRBV10-3
size: NA
J: TRBJ1-5
DNA: TGTGCCATTGCACAGGAGTCCCAGCAGCCCCAGCATTTT
CDR3: CAIAQESQQPQHF

D: NA
V: TRBV2
size: NA
J: TRBJ1-5
DNA: TGTGCCAGCAACGAAGGTAGTACCCAGCATTTT
CDR3: CASNEGSTQHF

D: TRBD1
V: TRBV9
size: NA
J: TRBJ2-7
DNA: TGTGCCAGCAGCGCAAGACAGGGACCCTCCGAGCAGTACTTC
CDR3: CASSARQGPSEQYF

D: NA
V: TRBV11-2
size: NA
J: TRBJ2-1
DNA: TGTGCCAGCAGCCCCCAAGAGCCCCTTGGGCAGTTCTTC
CDR3: CASSPQEPLGQFF

D: NA
V: TRBV5-1
size: NA
J: TRBJ2-7
DNA: TGCGCCAGCAGCTTGAGGATTGGGGCAGCCTACGAGCAGTACTTC
CDR3: CASSLRIGAAYEQYF

D: NA
V: TRBV6-5
size: NA
J: TRBJ1-5
DNA: TGTGCCAGAAGTAGGCAGGGCTCACAAGGGCCCCAGCATTTT
CDR3: CARSRQGSQGPQHF

D: TRBD1
V: TRBV18
size: NA
J: TRBJ1-2
DNA: TGTGCCAGCTCACCAGAGACAGGGGTGGGCTACACCTTC
CDR3: CASSPETGVGYTF

D: NA
V: TRBV11-3
size: NA
J: TRBJ2-2
DNA: TGTGCCAGCAGCTTAGTGCGCGGGAAAAACACCGGGGAGCTGTTTTTT
CDR3: CASSLVRGKNTGELFF

D: NA
V: TRBV5-1
size: NA
J: TRBJ2-6
DNA: TGCGCCAGCAGCTTGGGTCGCCTCTCTGGGGCCAACGTCCTGACTTTC
CDR3: CASSLGRLSGANVLTF

D: NA
V: TRBV6-5
size: NA
J: TRBJ1-1
DNA: TGTGCCAGCAAAATCATATGGGGGGGCACTGAAGCTTTCTTT
CDR3: CASKIIWGGTEAFF

D: TRBD1
V: TRBV6-5
size: NA
J: TRBJ1-2
DNA: TGTGCCAGCAGGTACCGGGACAGGCCTTTCTATGGCTACACCTTC
CDR3: CASRYRDRPFYGYTF

D: TRBD2
V: TRBV10-2
size: few
J: TRBJ2-7
DNA: TGCGCCAGCACCGCGAGGGGTTTGCGGGAGGCCTCCTACGAGCAGTACTTC
CDR3: CASTARGLREASYEQYF

D: NA
V: TRBV15
size: NA
J: TRBJ2-7
DNA: TGTGCCACCAGCTTGCGTAAGGGGACCGAGCAGTACTTC
CDR3: CATSLRKGTEQYF

D: TRBD1
V: TRBV6-1
size: few
J: TRBJ1-5
DNA: TGTGCCAGCAGTGCCGGGACAGGGGGCGGCAATCAGCCCCAGCATTTT
CDR3: CASSAGTGGGNQPQHF

D: NA
V: TRBV2
size: NA
J: TRBJ2-5
DNA: TGTGCCAGCACCAATGGACTGACGATGTGGACCCAGTACTTC
CDR3: CASTNGLTMWTQYF

D: NA
V: TRBV27
size: NA
J: TRBJ2-7
DNA: TGTGCCAGCAGTTTGTCTTACGGGGGCGAGCAGTACTTC
CDR3: CASSLSYGGEQYF

D: NA
V: TRBV14
size: few
J: TRBJ2-7
DNA: TGTGCCAGCAGCCGGGGGAAGGGGACCTACGAGCAGTACTTC
CDR3: CASSRGKGTYEQYF

D: NA
V: TRBV14
size: NA
J: TRBJ2-3
DNA: TGTGCCAGCTCACAGATCACAGATACGCAGTATTTT
CDR3: CASSQITDTQYF

D: NA
V: TRBV4-1
size: few
J: TRBJ1-1
DNA: TGCGCCAGCAGCCACCTTCCGGGGATGAACACTGAAGCTTTCTTT
CDR3: CASSHLPGMNTEAFF

D: NA
V: TRBV7-9
size: NA
J: TRBJ1-5
DNA: TGTGCCAGCAGCTTAGCTGGGGATAGCAATCAGCCCCAGCATTTT
CDR3: CASSLAGDSNQPQHF

D: NA
V: TRBV20-1
size: NA
J: TRBJ2-1
DNA: TGCAGTGCTAGAGACAGGAATGAGCAGTTCTTC
CDR3: CSARDRNEQFF

D: NA
V: TRBV10-2
size: NA
J: TRBJ2-3
DNA: TGCGCCAGCAGTGAGTCGATAGTATTTACGCAGTATTTT
CDR3: CASSESIVFTQYF

D: NA
V: TRBV2
size: NA
J: TRBJ2-5
DNA: TGTGCCAGCAGCGAACAGGGGAGGCCCCAAGAGACCCAGTACTTC
CDR3: CASSEQGRPQETQYF

D: TRBD1
V: TRBV9
size: NA
J: TRBJ1-1
DNA: TGTGCCAGCAGCGGCAGGGGGCTTGGTACTGAAGCTTTCTTT
CDR3: CASSGRGLGTEAFF

D: NA
V: TRBV30
size: NA
J: TRBJ1-3
DNA: TGTGCCTGGAGGGTGGGACCGAGCTCTGGAAACACCATATATTTT
CDR3: CAWRVGPSSGNTIYF

D: NA
V: TRBV5-1
size: NA
J: TRBJ2-5
DNA: TGCGCCAGCAGCATATCCGACCCTCAAGAGACCCAGTACTTC
CDR3: CASSISDPQETQYF